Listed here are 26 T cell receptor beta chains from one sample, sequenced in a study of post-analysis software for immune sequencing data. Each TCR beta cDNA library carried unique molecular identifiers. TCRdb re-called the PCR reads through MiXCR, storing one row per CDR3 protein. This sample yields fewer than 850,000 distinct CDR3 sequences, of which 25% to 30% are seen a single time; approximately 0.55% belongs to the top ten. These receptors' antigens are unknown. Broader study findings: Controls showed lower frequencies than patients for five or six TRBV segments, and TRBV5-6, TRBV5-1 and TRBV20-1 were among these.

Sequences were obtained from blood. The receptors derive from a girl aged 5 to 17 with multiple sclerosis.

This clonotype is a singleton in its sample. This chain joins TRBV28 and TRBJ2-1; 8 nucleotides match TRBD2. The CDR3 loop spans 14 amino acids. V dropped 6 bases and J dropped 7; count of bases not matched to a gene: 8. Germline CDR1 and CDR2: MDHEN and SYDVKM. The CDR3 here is CASRPGLAENEQFF. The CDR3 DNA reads TGTGCCAGCAGGCCTGGACTAGCTGAGAATGAGCAGTTCTTC.

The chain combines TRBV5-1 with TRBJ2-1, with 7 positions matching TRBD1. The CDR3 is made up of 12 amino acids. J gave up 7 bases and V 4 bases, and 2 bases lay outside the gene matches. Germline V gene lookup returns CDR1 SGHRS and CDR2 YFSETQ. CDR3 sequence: CASSVRGNEQFF. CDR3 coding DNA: TGCGCCAGCAGCGTCAGGGGGAATGAGCAGTTCTTC. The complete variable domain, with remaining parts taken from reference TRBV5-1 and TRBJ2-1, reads KAGVTQTPRYLIKTRGQQVTLSCSPISGHRSVSWYQQTPGQGLQFLFEYFSETQRNKGNFPGRFSGRQFSNSRSEMNVSTLELGDSALYLCASSVRGNEQFFGPGTRLTVL.

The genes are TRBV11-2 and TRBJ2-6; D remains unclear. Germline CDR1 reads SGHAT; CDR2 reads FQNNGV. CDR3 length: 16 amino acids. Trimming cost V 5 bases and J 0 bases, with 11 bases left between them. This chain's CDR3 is CASSPHYSSGANVLTF. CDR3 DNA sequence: TGTGCCAGCAGCCCACACTATAGCTCTGGGGCCAACGTCCTGACTTTC.

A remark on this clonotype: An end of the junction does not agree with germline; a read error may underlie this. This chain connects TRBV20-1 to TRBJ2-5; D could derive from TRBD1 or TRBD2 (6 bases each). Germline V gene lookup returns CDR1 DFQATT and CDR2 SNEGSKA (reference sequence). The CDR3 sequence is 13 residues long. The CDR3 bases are TGCGGTGCTAGTGTCCGGGGGCGGGAGACCCAGTACTTC. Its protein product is CGASVRGRETQYF.

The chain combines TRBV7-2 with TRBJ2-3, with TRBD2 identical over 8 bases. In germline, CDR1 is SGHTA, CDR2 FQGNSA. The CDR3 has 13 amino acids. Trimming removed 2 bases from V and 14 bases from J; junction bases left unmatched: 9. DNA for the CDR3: TGTGCCAGCAGCTTACCAACTAGCGGTTGGTCGTATTTT. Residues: CASSLPTSGWSYF.

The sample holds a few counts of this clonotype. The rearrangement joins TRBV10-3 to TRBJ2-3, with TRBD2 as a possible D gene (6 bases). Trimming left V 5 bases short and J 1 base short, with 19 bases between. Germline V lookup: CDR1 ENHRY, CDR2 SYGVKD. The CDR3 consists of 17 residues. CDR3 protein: CAISPSLGAGRTDTQYF. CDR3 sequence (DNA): TGTGCCATCAGTCCGTCCCTTGGAGCGGGCCGCACAGATACGCAGTATTTT.

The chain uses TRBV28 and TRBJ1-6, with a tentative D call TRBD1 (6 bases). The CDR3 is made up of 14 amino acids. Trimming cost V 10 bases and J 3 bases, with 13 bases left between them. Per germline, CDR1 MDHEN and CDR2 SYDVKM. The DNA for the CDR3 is TGTGCCACCTGGGGGGCGTACTATAATTCACCCCTCCACTTT. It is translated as CATWGAYYNSPLHF.

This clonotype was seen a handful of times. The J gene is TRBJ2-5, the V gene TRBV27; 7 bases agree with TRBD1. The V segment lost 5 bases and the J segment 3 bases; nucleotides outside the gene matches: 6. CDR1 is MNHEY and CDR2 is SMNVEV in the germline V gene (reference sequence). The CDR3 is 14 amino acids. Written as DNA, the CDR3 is TGTGCCAGCAGTCACGACAGGGTAGAAGAGACCCAGTACTTC. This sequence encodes CASSHDRVEETQYF.

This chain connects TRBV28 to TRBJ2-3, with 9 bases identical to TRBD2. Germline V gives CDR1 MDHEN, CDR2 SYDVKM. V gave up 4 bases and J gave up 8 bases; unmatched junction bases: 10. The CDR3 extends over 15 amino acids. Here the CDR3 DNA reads TGTGCCAGCAGTTCGGCTAGCGGGGCCCCGGGTACGCAGTATTTT. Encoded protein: CASSSASGAPGTQYF.

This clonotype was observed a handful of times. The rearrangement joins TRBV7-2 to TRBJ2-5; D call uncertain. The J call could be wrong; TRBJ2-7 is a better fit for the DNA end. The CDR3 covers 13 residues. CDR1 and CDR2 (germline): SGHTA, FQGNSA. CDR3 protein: CASSLAHFNEQYF. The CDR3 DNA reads TGTGCCAGCAGCTTAGCACATTTTAACGAGCAGTACTTC.

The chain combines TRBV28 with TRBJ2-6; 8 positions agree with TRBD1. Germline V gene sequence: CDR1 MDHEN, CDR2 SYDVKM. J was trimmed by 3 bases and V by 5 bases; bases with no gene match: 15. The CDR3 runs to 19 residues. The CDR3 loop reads CASSPWGTGPRGGANVLTF. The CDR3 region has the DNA TGTGCCAGCAGTCCATGGGGGACAGGCCCTCGAGGTGGGGCCAACGTCCTGACTTTC.

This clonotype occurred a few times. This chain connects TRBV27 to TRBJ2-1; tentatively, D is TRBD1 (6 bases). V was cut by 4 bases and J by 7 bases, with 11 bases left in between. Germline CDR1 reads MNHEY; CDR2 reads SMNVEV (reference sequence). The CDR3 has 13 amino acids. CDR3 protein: CASSSHRVNEQFF. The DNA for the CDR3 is TGTGCCAGCAGTTCCCACAGGGTGAATGAGCAGTTCTTC.

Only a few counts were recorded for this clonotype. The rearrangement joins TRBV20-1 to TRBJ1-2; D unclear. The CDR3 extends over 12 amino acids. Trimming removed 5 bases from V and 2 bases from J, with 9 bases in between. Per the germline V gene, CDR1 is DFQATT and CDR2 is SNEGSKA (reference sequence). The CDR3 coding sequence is TGCAGTGCTTCTCCAGGAAACTATGGCTACACCTTC. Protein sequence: CSASPGNYGYTF.

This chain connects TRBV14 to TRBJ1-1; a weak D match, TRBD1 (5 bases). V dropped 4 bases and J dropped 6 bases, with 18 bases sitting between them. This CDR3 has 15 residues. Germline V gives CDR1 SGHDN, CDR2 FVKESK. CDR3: CASSPSAGKGAEAFF. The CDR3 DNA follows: TGTGCCAGCAGCCCAAGCGCTGGGAAAGGGGCTGAAGCTTTCTTT.

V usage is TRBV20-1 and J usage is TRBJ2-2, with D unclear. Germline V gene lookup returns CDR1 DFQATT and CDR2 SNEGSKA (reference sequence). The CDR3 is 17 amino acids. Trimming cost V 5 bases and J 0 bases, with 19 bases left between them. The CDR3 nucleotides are TGCAGTGCTCGAAGCCCGACACCCTTTGCGAACACCGGGGAGCTGTTTTTT. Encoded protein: CSARSPTPFANTGELFF.

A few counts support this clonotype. CDR3 bases: TGTGCCACCAGCGCCAGCACAACTTTCACTATCTATGGCTACACCTTC. Amino acids: CATSASTTFTIYGYTF. The chain carries TRBV15 and TRBJ1-2; no clear D gene. CDR1 is LNHNV, CDR2 YYDKDF, per germline (reference sequence). The CDR3 loop spans 16 amino acids. The ends were cut back, 5 bases at V and 4 bases at J, with 20 bases in the middle.

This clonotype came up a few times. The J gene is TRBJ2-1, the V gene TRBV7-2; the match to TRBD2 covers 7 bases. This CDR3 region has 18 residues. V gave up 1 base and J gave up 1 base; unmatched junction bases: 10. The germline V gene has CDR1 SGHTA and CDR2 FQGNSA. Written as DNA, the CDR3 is TGTGCCAGCAGCTTAGGTTCCGGGGCGGGAGAGTCCTACAATGAGCAGTTCTTC. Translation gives CASSLGSGAGESYNEQFF. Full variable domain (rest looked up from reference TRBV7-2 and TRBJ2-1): GAGVSQSPSNKVTEKGKDVELRCDPISGHTALYWYRQSLGQGLEFLIYFQGNSAPDKSGLPSDRFSAERTGGSVSTLTIQRTQQEDSAVYLCASSLGSGAGESYNEQFFGPGTRLTVL.

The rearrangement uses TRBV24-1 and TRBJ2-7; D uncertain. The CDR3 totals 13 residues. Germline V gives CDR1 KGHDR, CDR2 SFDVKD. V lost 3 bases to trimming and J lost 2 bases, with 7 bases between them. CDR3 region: CATSDTRTYEQYF. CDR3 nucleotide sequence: TGTGCCACCAGTGATACCCGGACCTACGAGCAGTACTTC.

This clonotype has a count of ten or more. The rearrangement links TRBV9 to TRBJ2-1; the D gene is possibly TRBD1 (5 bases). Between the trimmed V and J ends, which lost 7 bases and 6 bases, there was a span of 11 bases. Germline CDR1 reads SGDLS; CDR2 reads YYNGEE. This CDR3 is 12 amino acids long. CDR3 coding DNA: TGTGCCAGCGGGCAGGGTGGCAATGAGCAGTTCTTC. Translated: CASGQGGNEQFF.

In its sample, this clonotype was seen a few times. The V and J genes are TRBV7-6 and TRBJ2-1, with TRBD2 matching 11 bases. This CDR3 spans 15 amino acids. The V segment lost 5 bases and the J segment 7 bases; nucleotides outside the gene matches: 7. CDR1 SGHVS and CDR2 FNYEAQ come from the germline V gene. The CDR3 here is CASSLTSGSGNEQFF. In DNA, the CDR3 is TGTGCCAGCAGCCTAACTAGCGGGAGCGGTAATGAGCAGTTCTTC.

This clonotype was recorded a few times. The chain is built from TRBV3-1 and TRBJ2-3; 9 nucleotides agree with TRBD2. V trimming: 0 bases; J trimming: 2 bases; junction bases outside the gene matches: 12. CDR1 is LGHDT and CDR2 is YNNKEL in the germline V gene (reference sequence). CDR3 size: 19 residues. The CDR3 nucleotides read TGTGCCAGCAGCCAAGAGGGACTAGCACACGTCCCAGCCACAGATACGCAGTATTTT. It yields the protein CASSQEGLAHVPATDTQYF.

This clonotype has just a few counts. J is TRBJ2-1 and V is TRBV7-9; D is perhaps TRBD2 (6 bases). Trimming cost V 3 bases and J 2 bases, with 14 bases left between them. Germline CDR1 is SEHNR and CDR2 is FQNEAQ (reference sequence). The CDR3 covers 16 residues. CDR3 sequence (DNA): TGTGCCAGCAGCTTGGAGGGCGGGGTTACCTACAATGAGCAGTTCTTC. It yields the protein CASSLEGGVTYNEQFF.

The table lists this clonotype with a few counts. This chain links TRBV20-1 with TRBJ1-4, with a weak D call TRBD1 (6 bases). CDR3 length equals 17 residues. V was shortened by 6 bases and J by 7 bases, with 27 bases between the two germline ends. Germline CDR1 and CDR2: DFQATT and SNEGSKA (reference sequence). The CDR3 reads CSAPDSTGRSGGEKLFF. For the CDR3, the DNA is TGCAGTGCGCCGGACAGTACGGGCCGAAGCGGGGGTGAAAAACTGTTTTTT.

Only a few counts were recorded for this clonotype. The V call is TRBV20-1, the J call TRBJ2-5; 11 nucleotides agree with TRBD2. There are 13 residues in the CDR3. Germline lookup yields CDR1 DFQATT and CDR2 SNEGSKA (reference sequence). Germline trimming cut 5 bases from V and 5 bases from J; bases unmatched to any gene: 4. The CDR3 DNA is TGCAGTGCTTTTACTAGCGGGAGTGAGACCCAGTACTTC. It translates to CSAFTSGSETQYF.

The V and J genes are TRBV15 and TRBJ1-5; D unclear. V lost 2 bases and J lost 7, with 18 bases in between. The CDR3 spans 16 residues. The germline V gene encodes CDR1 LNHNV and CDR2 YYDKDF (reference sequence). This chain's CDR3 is CATSRQVLFTPQPQHF. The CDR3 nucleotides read TGTGCCACCAGCAGACAGGTTCTCTTTACCCCGCAGCCCCAGCATTTT.

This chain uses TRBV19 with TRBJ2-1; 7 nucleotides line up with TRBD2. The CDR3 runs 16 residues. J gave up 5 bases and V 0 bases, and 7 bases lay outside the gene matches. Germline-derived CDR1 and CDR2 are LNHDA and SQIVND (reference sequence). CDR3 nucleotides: TGTGCCAGTAGTATAGATTTGGGAGGGATCAACAATGAGCAGTTCTTC. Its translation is CASSIDLGGINNEQFF.